This record covers a single TCR beta chain. The data stem from a study of shared T cell receptors in the human thymus. Trimming left V 2 bases short and J 6 bases short, with 13 bases between. This CDR3 is 13 amino acids long. Germline CDR1 is GTSNPN and CDR2 is SVGIG (reference sequence). Assay used: immunoSEQ multiplex PCR; TCRdb lists only in-frame clones, some missing. The table has hundreds of thousands of clones, approximately 88% seen once. Separately, the same data were catalogued under a study of human thymus T cells. That report notes: All donors were healthy Finnish infants who were undergoing corrective surgery to treat congenital heart defects.

The chain combines TRBV30 with TRBJ1-1; TRBD1 is a possible D gene (6 bases). Sequencing was done on a sample of thymocytes. This clonotype was sampled from a boy younger than two with a congenital heart defect. The CDR3 loop reads CAWSTGKGAEAFF. For the CDR3, the DNA is TGTGCCTGGAGTACCGGGAAGGGGGCTGAAGCTTTCTTT.